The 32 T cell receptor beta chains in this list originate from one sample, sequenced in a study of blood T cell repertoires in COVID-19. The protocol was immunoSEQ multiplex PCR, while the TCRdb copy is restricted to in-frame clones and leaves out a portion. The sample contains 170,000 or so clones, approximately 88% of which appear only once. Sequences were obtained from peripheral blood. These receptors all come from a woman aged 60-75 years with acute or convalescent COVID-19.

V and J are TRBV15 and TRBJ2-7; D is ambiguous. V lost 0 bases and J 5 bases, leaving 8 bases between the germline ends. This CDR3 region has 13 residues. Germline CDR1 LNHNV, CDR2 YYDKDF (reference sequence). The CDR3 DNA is TGTGCCACCAGCAGAGATTCTGTCCACGAGCAGTACTTC. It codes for CATSRDSVHEQYF.

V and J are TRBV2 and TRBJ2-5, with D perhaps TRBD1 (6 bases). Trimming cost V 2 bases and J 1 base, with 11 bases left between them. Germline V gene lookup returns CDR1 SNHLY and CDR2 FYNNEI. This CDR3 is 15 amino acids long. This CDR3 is CASSEPTGSQETQYF. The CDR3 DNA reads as TGTGCCAGCAGTGAACCGACAGGCTCCCAAGAGACCCAGTACTTC. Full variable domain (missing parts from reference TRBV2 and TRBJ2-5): EPEVTQTPSHQVTQMGQEVILRCVPISNHLYFYWYRQILGQKVEFLVSFYNNEISEKSEIFDDQFSVERPDGSNFTLKIRSTKLEDSAMYFCASSEPTGSQETQYFGPGTRLLVL.

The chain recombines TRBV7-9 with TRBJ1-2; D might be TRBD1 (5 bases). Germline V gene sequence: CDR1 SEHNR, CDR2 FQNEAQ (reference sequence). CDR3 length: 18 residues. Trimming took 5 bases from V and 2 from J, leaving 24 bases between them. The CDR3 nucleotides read TGTGCCAGCAGCACCCTAGGGTCCCGGGACTCCCGGAACTATGGCTACACCTTC. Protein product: CASSTLGSRDSRNYGYTF.

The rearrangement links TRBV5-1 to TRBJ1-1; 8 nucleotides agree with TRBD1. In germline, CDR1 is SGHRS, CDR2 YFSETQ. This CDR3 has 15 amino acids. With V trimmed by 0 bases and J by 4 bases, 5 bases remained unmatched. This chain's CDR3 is CASSLETGARTEAFF. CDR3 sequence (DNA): TGCGCCAGCAGCTTGGAGACAGGGGCGCGCACTGAAGCTTTCTTT.

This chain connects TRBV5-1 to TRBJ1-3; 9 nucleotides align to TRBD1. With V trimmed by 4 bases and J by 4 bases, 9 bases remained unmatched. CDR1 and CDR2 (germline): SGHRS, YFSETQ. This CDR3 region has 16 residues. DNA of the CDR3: TGCGCCAGCAGCCTTCGGACAGGGGCGATCGGAAACACCATATATTTT. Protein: CASSLRTGAIGNTIYF.

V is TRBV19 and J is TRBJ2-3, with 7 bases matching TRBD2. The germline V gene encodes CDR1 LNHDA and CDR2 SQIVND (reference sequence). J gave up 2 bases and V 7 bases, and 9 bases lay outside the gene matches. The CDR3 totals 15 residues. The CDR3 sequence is CASKLSGVPTDTQYF. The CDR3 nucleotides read TGTGCCAGTAAACTAAGCGGGGTCCCCACAGATACGCAGTATTTT.

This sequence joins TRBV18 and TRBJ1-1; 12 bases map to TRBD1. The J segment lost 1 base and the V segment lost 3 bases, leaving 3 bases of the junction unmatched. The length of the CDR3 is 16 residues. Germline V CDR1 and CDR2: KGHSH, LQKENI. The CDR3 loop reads CASSPPGQGANTEAFF. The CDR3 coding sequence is TGTGCCAGCTCACCCCCGGGACAGGGGGCGAACACTGAAGCTTTCTTT.

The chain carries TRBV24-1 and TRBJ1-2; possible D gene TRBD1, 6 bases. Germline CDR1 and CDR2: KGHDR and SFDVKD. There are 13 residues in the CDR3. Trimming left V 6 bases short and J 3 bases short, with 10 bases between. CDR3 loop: CATSPRGDYGYTF. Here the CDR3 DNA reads TGTGCCACCAGTCCCAGGGGAGACTATGGCTACACCTTC.

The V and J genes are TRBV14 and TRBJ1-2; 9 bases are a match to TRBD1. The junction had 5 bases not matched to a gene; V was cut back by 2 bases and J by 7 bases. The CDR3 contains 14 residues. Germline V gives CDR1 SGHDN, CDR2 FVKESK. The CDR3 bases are TGTGCCAGCAGCCAAAGGGACAGGGTTGGTGGCTACACCTTC. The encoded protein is CASSQRDRVGGYTF.

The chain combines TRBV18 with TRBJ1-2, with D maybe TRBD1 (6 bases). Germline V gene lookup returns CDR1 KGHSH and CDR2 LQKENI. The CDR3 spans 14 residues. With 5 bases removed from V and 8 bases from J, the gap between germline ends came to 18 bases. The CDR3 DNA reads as TGTGCCAGCTCAAAAGACAGGACCCTCGGGGGCTACACCTTC. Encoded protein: CASSKDRTLGGYTF.

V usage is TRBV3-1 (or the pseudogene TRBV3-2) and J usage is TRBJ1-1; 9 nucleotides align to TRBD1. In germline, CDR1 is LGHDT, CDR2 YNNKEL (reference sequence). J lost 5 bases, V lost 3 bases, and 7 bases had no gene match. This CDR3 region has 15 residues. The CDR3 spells CASSQQTGGSTEAFF. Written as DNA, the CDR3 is TGTGCCAGCAGCCAGCAGACAGGGGGATCGACTGAAGCTTTCTTT.

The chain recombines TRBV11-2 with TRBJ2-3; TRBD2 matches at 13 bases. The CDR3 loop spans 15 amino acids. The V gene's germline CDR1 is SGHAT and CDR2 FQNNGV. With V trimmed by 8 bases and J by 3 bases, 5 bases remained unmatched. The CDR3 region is CASGQGLAGTDTQYF. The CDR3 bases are TGTGCCAGCGGACAGGGACTAGCGGGGACAGATACGCAGTATTTT. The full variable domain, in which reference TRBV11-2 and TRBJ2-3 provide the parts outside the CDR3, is EAGVAQSPRYKIIEKRQSVAFWCNPISGHATLYWYQQILGQGPKLLIQFQNNGVVDDSQLPKDRFSAERLKGVDSTLKIQPAKLEDSAVYLCASGQGLAGTDTQYFGPGTRLTVL.

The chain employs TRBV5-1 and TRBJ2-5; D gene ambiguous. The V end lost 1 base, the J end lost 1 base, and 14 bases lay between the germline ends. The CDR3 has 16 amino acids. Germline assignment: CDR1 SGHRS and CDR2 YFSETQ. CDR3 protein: CASSLNSLSGQETQYF. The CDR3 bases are TGCGCCAGCAGCTTGAATTCGCTATCGGGCCAAGAGACCCAGTACTTC.

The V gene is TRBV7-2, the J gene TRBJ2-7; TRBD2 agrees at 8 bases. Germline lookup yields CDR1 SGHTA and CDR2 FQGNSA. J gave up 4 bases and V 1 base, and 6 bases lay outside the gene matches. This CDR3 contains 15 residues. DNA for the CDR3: TGTGCCAGCAGCTTAGATTCGGGGGGGCTTTACGAGCAGTACTTC. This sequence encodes CASSLDSGGLYEQYF.

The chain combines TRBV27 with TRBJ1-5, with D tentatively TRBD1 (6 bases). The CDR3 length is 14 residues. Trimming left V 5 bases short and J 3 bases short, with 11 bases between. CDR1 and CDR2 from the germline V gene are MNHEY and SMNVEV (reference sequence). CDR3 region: CASSGGQDNQPQHF. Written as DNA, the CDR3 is TGTGCCAGCAGTGGGGGACAAGACAATCAGCCCCAGCATTTT.

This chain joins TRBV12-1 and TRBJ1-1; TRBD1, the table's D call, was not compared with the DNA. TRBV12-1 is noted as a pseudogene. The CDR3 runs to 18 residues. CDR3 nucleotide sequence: TGTGCCAGCAGCTTAAACCCATTGGACAGTCCTATGAACACTGAAGCTTTCTTT. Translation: CASSLNPLDSPMNTEAFF.

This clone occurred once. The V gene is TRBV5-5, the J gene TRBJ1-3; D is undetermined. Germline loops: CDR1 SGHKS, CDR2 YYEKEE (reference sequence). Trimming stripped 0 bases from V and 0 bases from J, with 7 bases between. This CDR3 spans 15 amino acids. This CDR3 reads CASSLERASGNTIYF. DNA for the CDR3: TGTGCCAGCAGCTTGGAGCGGGCCTCTGGAAACACCATATATTTT.

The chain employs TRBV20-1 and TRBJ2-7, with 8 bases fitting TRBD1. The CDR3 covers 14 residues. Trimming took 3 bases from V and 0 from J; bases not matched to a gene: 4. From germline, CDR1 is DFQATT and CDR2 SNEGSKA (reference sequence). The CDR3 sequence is CSASRDRSSYEQYF. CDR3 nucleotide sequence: TGCAGTGCTAGTCGGGACAGGAGCTCCTACGAGCAGTACTTC.

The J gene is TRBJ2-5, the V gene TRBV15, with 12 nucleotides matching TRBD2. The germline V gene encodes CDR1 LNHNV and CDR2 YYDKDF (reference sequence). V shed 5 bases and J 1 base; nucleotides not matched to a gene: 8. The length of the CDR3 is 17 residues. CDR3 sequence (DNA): TGTGCCACCAGCGGAAGAGGACTAGCGGGGCCCCAAGAGACCCAGTACTTC. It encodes CATSGRGLAGPQETQYF.

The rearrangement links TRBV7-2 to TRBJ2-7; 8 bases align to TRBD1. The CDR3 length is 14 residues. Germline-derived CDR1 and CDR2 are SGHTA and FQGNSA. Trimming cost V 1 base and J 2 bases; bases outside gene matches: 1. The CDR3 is CASSLGDRPYEQYF. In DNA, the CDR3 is TGTGCCAGCAGCTTAGGGGACAGGCCCTACGAGCAGTACTTC.

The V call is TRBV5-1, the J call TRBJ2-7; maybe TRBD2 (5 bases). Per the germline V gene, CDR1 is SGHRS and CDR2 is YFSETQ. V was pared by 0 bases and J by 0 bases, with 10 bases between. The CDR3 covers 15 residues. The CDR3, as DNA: TGCGCCAGCAGCTTGGCCGCGGGTTCCTCCTACGAGCAGTACTTC. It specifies CASSLAAGSSYEQYF.

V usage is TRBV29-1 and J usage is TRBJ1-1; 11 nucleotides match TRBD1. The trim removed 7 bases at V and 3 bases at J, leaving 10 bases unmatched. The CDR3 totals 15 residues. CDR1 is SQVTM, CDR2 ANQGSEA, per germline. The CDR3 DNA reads TGCAGCGCCAACCTCCGGGACAGGGGGTACACTGAAGCTTTCTTT. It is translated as CSANLRDRGYTEAFF.

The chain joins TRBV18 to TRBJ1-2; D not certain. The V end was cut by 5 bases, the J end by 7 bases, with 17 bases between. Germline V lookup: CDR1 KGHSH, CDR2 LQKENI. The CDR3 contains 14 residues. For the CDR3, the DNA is TGTGCCAGCTCATTAGGTTCGGGTAATGTTGGCTACACCTTC. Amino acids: CASSLGSGNVGYTF.

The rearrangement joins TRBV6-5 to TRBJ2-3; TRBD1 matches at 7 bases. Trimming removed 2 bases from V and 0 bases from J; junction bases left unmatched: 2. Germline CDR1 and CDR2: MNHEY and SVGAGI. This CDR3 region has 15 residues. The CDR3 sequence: CASSYKGASTDTQYF. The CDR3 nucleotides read TGTGCCAGCAGTTACAAGGGGGCAAGCACAGATACGCAGTATTTT.

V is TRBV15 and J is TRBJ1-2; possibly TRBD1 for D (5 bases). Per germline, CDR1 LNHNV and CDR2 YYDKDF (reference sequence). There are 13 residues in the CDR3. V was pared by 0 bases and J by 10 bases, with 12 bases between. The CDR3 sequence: CATSRDRQDTYTF. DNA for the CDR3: TGTGCCACCAGCAGAGATCGCCAGGACACCTACACCTTC.

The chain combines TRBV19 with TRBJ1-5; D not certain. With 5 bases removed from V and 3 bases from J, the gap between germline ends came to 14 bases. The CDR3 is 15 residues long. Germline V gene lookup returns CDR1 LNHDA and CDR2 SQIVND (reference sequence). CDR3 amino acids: CASSFRSGLNQPQHF. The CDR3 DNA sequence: TGTGCCAGTAGTTTTCGTTCTGGCCTCAATCAGCCCCAGCATTTT.

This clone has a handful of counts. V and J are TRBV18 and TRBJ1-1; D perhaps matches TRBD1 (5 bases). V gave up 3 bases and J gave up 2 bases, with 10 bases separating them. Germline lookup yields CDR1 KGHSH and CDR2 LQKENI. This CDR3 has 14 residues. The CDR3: CASSPDTGNTEAFF. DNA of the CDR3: TGTGCCAGCTCACCCGATACAGGCAACACTGAAGCTTTCTTT.

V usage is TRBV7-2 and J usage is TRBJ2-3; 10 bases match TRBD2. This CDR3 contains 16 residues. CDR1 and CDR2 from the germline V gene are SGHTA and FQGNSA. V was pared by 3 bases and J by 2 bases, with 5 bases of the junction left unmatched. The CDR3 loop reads CASSFQAGGATDTQYF. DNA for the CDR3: TGTGCCAGCAGCTTCCAAGCGGGGGGGGCCACAGATACGCAGTATTTT.

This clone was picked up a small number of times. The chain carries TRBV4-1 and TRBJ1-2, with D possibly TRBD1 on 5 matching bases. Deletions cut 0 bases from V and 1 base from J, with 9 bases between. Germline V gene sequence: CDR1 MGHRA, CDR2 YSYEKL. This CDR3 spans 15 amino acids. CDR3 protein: CASSQETTVNYGYTF. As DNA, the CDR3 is TGCGCCAGCAGCCAAGAGACGACAGTTAACTATGGCTACACCTTC.

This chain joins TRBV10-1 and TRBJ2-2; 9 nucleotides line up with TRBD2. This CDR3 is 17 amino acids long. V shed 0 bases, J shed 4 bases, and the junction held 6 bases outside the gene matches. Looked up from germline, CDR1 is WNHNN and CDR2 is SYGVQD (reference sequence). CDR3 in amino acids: CASSESTPSGATGELFF. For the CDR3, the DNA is TGCGCCAGCAGTGAGTCGACGCCTAGCGGGGCCACCGGGGAGCTGTTTTTT.

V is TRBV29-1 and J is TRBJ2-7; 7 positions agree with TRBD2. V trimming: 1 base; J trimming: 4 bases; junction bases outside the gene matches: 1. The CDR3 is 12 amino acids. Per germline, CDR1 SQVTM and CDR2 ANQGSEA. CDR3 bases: TGCAGCGTTGAAGGGGGAGGGTACGAGCAGTACTTC. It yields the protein CSVEGGGYEQYF.

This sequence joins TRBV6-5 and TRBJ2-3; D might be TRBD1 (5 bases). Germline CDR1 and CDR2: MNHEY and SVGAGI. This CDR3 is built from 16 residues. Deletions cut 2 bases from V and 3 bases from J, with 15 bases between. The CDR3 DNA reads TGTGCCAGCAGTTACGGGCAGGGCTTGGGGACAGATACGCAGTATTTT. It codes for CASSYGQGLGTDTQYF.